The sequence of this TCR beta chain was determined in a study of OX40 agonist ivuxolimab in advanced cancers. At the level of the study: The study enrolled dose-escalation patients with hepatocellular carcinoma, melanoma, renal cell or head and neck cancer.

The assay was immunoSEQ multiplex PCR, and TCRdb's table has in-frame clones only and misses some. The sample lists about 68,000 clones; roughly nine tenths were seen once. Study findings and constraints: At 0.1 to 3.0 mg/kg and by week 6, clonal expansion occurred in CD4+ and CD8+ blood T cells.

On this clone itself: The antigen is not known.

The V gene end was trimmed by 4 bases and the J gene end by 5 bases; junction bases not matched to a gene: 4. Germline V lookup: CDR1 SGHRS, CDR2 YFSETQ. This CDR3 has 13 amino acids. The chain links TRBV5-1 to TRBJ1-1; TRBD1 agrees at 8 bases. The receptor's source is an adult with an advanced solid tumor such as melanoma, head and neck, liver or kidney cancer. The sequences come from CD4+ or CD8+ T cells sorted from blood, collected in a trial of the OX40 agonist ivuxolimab. Here the CDR3 DNA reads TGCGCCAGCAGCGCCACAGGGGGGACTGAAGCTTTCTTT. It translates to CASSATGGTEAFF.